The entry below describes one TCR beta chain. The source of the sample is a study of CD4+ T cells in melanoma. TCRdb's copy holds only in-frame clones and misses some; the assay was immunoSEQ multiplex PCR. The sample shows 20,000 to 25,000 clones, approximately 80% of them seen only once. The sequence was collected from a human donor with melanoma. The sequenced material came from cells from a culture (not recorded whether cultured in vitro).

The CDR3 protein is CASSETVNQPQHF. CDR3 nucleotide sequence: TGTGCCAGCAGTGAAACAGTGAATCAGCCCCAGCATTTT. The genes are TRBV2 and TRBJ1-5, with D unresolved. Trimming pared 2 bases from V and 4 bases from J, leaving 6 bases between. The CDR3 length is 13 residues. Germline loops: CDR1 SNHLY, CDR2 FYNNEI.